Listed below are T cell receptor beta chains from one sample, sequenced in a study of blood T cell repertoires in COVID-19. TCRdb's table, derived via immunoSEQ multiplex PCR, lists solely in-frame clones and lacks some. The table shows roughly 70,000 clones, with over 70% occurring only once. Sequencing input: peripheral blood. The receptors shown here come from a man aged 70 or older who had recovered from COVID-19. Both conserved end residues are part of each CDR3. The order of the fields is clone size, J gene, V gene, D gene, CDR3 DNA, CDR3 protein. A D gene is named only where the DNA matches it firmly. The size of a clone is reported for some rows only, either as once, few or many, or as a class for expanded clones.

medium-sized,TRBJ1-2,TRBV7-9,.,TGTGCCAGTCAAGGCAGGGTTGGTTATGGCTACACCTTC,CASQGRVGYGYTF
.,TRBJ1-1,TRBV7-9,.,TGTGCCAGCACCCAACAGGGAGACACTGAAGCTTTCTTT,CASTQQGDTEAFF
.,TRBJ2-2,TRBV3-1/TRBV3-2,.,TGTGCCAGCAGCCCCCAGGGCAACACCGGGGAGCTGTTTTTT,CASSPQGNTGELFF
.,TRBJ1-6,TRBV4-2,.,TGTGCCAGCAGCCAAGAGCCTAGCGGCCAGGCCCTAACATATAATTCACCCCTCCACTTT,CASSQEPSGQALTYNSPLHF
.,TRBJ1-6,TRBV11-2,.,TGTGCCAGCAGCTTAGCCGTCGGTAATTCACCCCTCCACTTT,CASSLAVGNSPLHF
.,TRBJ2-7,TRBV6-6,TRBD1,TGTGCCAGCAGTCCTCGGACAGGGGTGACCTACGAGCAGTACTTC,CASSPRTGVTYEQYF
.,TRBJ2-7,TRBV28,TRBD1,TGTGCCAGCAGTTTGAGGACAGGCTCCTACGAGCAGTACTTC,CASSLRTGSYEQYF
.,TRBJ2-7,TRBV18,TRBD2,TGTGCCAGCTCACCTTCCGGGGGGAACTACGAGCAGTACTTC,CASSPSGGNYEQYF
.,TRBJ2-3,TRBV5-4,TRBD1,TGTGCCAGCAGCTTGGGACAGGGCCCAAGCACAGATACGCAGTATTTT,CASSLGQGPSTDTQYF
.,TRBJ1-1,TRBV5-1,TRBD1,TGCGCCAGCAGCTCCTCCGGGACAGAGCACACTGAAGCTTTCTTT,CASSSSGTEHTEAFF
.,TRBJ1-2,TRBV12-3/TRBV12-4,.,TGTGCCAGCAGTGGGGACACGAGATATGGCTACACCTTC,CASSGDTRYGYTF
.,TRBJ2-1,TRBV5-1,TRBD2,TGCGCCAGCAGCTTGGCCGGGACTAGCGGGGCGAATGAGCAGTTCTTC,CASSLAGTSGANEQFF
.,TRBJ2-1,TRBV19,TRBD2,TGTGCCAGTAGTATCGACTATAGCGGGAGGGGCTACAATGAGCAGTTCTTC,CASSIDYSGRGYNEQFF
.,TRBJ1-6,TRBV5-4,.,TGTGCCAGCAGCTTGGGGCGGGGGCGTAATTCACCCCTCCACTTT,CASSLGRGRNSPLHF
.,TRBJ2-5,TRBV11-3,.,TGTGCCAGCAGCTTAGTCCCAGGGTTCCAAGAGACCCAGTACTTC,CASSLVPGFQETQYF
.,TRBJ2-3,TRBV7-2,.,TGTGCCAGCAGCTTAGCTGGGCCAGGGTCTGATACGCAGTATTTT,CASSLAGPGSDTQYF
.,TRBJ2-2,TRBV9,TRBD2,TGTGCCAGCAGCCCACGCAGCGGGGGGTCGAACACCGGGGAGCTGTTTTTT,CASSPRSGGSNTGELFF
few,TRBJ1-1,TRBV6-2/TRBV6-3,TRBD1,TGTGCCAGCAGCCACCCGGGACAGGGTCGAACTGAAGCTTTCTTT,CASSHPGQGRTEAFF
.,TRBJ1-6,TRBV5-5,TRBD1,TGTGCCAGCAGCTTACTAAGACAGGGTCGGAATAATTCACCCCTCCACTTT,CASSLLRQGRNNSPLHF
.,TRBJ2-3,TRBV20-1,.,TGCAGTGCTAGTAGATTAGCTGTAGGGGCGCAGTATTTT,CSASRLAVGAQYF
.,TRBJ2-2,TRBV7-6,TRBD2,TGTGCCAGCAGGAGAGCGGGGACCACCGGGGAGCTGTTTTTT,CASRRAGTTGELFF
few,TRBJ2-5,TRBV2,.,TGTGCCAGCAGAGGAGGCGAGACCCAGTACTTC,CASRGGETQYF
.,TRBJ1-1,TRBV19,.,TGTGCCAGTGGATCGACGGGGGACACTGAAGCTTTCTTT,CASGSTGDTEAFF
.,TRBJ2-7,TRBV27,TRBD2,TGTGCCAGCAGTTTAAATCTAGCGGGAGCCAACGAGCAGTACTTC,CASSLNLAGANEQYF
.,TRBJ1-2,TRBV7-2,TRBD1,TGTGCCAGCAGCTTATCCCGGGACAGTGACTTCTTTGGCTACACCTTC,CASSLSRDSDFFGYTF
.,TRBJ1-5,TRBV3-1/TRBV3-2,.,TGTGCCAGCAGCTCACAGGGCGAGCCCCAGCATTTT,CASSSQGEPQHF
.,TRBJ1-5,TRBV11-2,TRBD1,TGTGCCAGCAGCTTAGGACAGGGGTCGAACAATCAGCCCCAGCATTTT,CASSLGQGSNNQPQHF
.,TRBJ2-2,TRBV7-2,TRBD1,TGTGCCAGCAGCTTCAACAGGGGCACCGGGGAGCTGTTTTTT,CASSFNRGTGELFF
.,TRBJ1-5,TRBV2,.,TGTGCCAGCGAAGGACAGCCACCTCGAGGGAATCAGCCCCAGCATTTT,CASEGQPPRGNQPQHF
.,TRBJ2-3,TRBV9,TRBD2,TGTGCCAGCACCCTAGGACTAGCGGGCCGCACAGATACGCAGTATTTT,CASTLGLAGRTDTQYF
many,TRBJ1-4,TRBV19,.,TGTGCCAGTAGTATAGGAAACAGGGAAAAACTGTTTTTT,CASSIGNREKLFF
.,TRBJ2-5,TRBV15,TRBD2,TGTGCCACCAGCACTCCCCCGGGGGGGAATAGATTCTCGGAGACCCAGTACTTC,CATSTPPGGNRFSETQYF
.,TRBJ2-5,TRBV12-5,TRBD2,TGTGCTAGTGGTTTGGGACTAGCGGGGCAAGAGACCCAGTACTTC,CASGLGLAGQETQYF
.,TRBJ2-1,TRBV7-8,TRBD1,TGTGCCAGCCGGGACAGGGGGTTCAATGAGCAGTTCTTC,CASRDRGFNEQFF
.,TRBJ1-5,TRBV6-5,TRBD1,TGTGCCAGCAGCCAAGGACAGGGCGGTCAGCCCCAGCATTTT,CASSQGQGGQPQHF
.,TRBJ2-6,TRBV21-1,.,TGTGCCAGCAGCAAAATAGGCAGGGGTGATCGCTCTGGGGCCAACGTCCTGACTTTC,CASSKIGRGDRSGANVLTF
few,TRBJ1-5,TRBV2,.,TGTGCCAGCAGTGATCAAGAGGGTCCTCATGCCCAGCATTTT,CASSDQEGPHAQHF
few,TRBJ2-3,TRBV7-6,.,TGTGCCAGCAGTAGAACCGATAAAGCTAGCACAGATACGCAGTATTTT,CASSRTDKASTDTQYF
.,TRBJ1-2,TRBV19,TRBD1,TGTGCCAGTAGTAAGGGGAGCAGGGGGGACTATGGCTACACCTTC,CASSKGSRGDYGYTF
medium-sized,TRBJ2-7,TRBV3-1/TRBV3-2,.,TGTGCCAGCAGCGAGGGTCCCTACGAGCAGTACTTC,CASSEGPYEQYF
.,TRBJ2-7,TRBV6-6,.,TGTGCCAGCAGTCCGGAGGGTGGCACAGGATCTTTCTACGAGCAGTACTTC,CASSPEGGTGSFYEQYF
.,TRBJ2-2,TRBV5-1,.,TGCGCCAGCAGCGTGGCCGGGAACACCGGGGAGCTGTTTTTT,CASSVAGNTGELFF
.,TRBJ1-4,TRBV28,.,TGTGCCAGCAGTTTCGGGTTGGATGAAAAACTGTTTTTT,CASSFGLDEKLFF
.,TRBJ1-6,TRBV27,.,TGTGCCAGCATCTGGCAGGGGAGCTCCTATAATTCACCCCTCCACTTT,CASIWQGSSYNSPLHF
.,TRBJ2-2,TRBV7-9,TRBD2,TGTGCCAGCAGCATCCGAGCGGGGGGGCCAACCGGGGAGCTGTTTTTT,CASSIRAGGPTGELFF
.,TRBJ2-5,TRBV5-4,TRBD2,TGTGCCAGCAGCTTTTGGGCTAGCGGGGGCCAAGAGACCCAGTACTTC,CASSFWASGGQETQYF
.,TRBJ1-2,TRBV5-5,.,TGTGCCAGCAGCTTTATGACAGGCTCTAACTATGGCTACACCTTC,CASSFMTGSNYGYTF
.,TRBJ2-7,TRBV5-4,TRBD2,TGTGCCAGCAGCTTGGACGCTAGCGGGAGCTACGAGCAGTACTTC,CASSLDASGSYEQYF
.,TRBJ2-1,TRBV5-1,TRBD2,TGCGCCAGCAGCTTGGGGGTTAGCGGGAGATTTACCAATGAGCAGTTCTTC,CASSLGVSGRFTNEQFF
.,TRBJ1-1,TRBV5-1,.,TGCGCCAGCAGCTCGACGGGGTTGAACACTGAAGCTTTCTTT,CASSSTGLNTEAFF
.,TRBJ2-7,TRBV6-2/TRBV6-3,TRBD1,TGTGCCAGCAGTCCACCGACAGGGTCCTACGAGCAGTACTTC,CASSPPTGSYEQYF
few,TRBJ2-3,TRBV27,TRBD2,TGTGCCAGCAGTTTACTTCCCCGGGGGGGCGTGACAGATACGCAGTATTTT,CASSLLPRGGVTDTQYF
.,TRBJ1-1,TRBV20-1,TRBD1,TGCAGTGCTAGTTTTGGGACAGGGGGTTCGACTGAAGCTTTCTTT,CSASFGTGGSTEAFF
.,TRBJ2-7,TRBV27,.,TGTGCCAGCAGTGGAGGGAACTCCTACGAGCAGTACTTC,CASSGGNSYEQYF
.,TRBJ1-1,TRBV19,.,TGTGCCAGTAGTGCGTCAATTGGTGAAGCTTTCTTT,CASSASIGEAFF
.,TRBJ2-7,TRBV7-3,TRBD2,TGTGCCAGCAGCCGAAGCGGGGGCTACAGCGAGCAGTACTTC,CASSRSGGYSEQYF
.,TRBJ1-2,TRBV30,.,TGTGCCTGGAGACAGGGTTATGGCTACACCTTC,CAWRQGYGYTF
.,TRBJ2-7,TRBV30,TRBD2,TGTGCCTGGAGTAAGACTCACGGGGGGGTCGAGCAGTACTTC,CAWSKTHGGVEQYF
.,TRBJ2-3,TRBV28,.,TGTGCCAGCAGTTTACCCGACAGGAGACAGCAGTATTTT,CASSLPDRRQQYF